This T cell receptor (beta chain) was recovered during a study of OX40 agonist ivuxolimab in advanced cancers. Across the whole study: In this cohort, patients received ivuxolimab, an agonistic anti-OX40 (CD134) antibody. Partial responses were achieved by three patients: one hepatocellular carcinoma, two cutaneous melanoma.

Measured with immunoSEQ multiplex PCR; TCRdb has only the in-frame clones, and not every one. The table includes 55,000 to 75,000 clones, approximately 93% detected once. The CDR3 has 12 amino acids. The V and J ends lost 4 bases and 10 bases respectively, with 10 bases between them. CDR1 is SGHNT and CDR2 is YENEEA in the germline V gene. In this sample, this clone turned up a few times. The rearrangement joins TRBV11-3 to TRBJ2-2; D may be TRBD2 (5 bases). This receptor was taken from an adult with an advanced solid tumor such as melanoma, head and neck, liver or kidney cancer. This sample comprised CD4+ or CD8+ T cells sorted from blood, obtained in a trial of the OX40 agonist ivuxolimab. The CDR3 DNA follows: TGTGCCAGCAGCTCCGTTCGGGAGGAGCTGTTTTTT. Translation gives CASSSVREELFF.